This is a list of T cell receptor beta chains from one sample in a study of T cell repertoires in cytomegalovirus infection. Their target antigens are unknown. TCRdb re-called the reads with MiXCR, one entry per CDR3 protein. Of around 140,000 distinct CDR3 sequences in the sample, around 32% were seen once. Here the sequenced sample was CD8+ T cells from cultured PBMCs, taken from culture after CMV antigen stimulation. The receptors shown here come from a human donor in good health (CMV status not recorded). Some clones in this sample may be carry-over from other donors' samples. Each CDR3 is given with its conserved first and last residue. The D gene is left open where the match is weak. A row's size may be missing; if present it is once, few, many or a size class.

clone size	D gene	J gene	V gene	CDR3 length	CDR3 protein	CDR3 DNA
NA	TRBD1	TRBJ1-1	TRBV12-3/TRBV12-4	12	CASTTGVIGAFF	TGTGCCAGCACCACAGGGGTAATTGGAGCTTTCTTT
many	TRBD1	TRBJ1-2	TRBV6-1	19	CASSPPPGQGPPFNYGYTF	TGTGCCAGCAGTCCACCCCCGGGACAGGGCCCCCCTTTTAACTATGGCTACACCTTC
NA	TRBD2	TRBJ2-7	TRBV20-1	19	CSAREKLTTQSGISYEQYF	TGCAGTGCTAGAGAAAAGCTGACAACCCAAAGCGGGATCTCCTACGAGCAGTACTTC
NA	NA	TRBJ1-1	TRBV19	16	CASSIAGVDMNTEAFF	TGTGCCAGTAGTATTGCAGGGGTCGACATGAACACTGAAGCTTTCTTT
NA	TRBD1	TRBJ2-3	TRBV7-6	16	CASSPPTGVSTDTQYF	TGTGCCAGCAGCCCCCCGACAGGGGTCAGCACAGATACGCAGTATTTT
NA	NA	TRBJ2-5	TRBV28	12	CASSLSKETQYF	TGTGCCAGCAGTCTGTCCAAAGAGACCCAGTACTTC
NA	NA	TRBJ2-7	TRBV27	15	CASSLYQGMVHEQYF	TGTGCCAGCAGTTTATATCAGGGGATGGTCCACGAGCAGTACTTC
NA	TRBD1	TRBJ1-5	TRBV12-3/TRBV12-4	15	CASSGDRESNQPQHF	TGTGCCAGCAGTGGGGACAGGGAGAGCAATCAGCCCCAGCATTTT
few	NA	TRBJ2-3	TRBV27	12	CASSVGSDTQYF	TGTGCCAGCAGTGTAGGGTCAGATACGCAGTATTTT
many	NA	TRBJ2-2	TRBV7-2	14	CASSLQGLAGELFF	TGTGCCAGCAGCTTACAGGGGTTGGCCGGGGAGCTGTTTTTT
many	TRBD1	TRBJ1-5	TRBV28	17	CASSNDRTGTSNQPQHF	TGTGCCAGCAGCAACGACCGGACAGGGACGAGCAATCAGCCCCAGCATTTT
few	TRBD2	TRBJ2-7	TRBV12-3/TRBV12-4	15	CASSLGLAGNYEQYF	TGTGCCAGCAGTTTGGGACTAGCGGGGAACTACGAGCAGTACTTC
NA	NA	TRBJ2-6	TRBV9	16	CASSDWAGVGANVLTF	TGTGCCAGCAGCGATTGGGCAGGGGTGGGGGCCAACGTCCTGACTTTC
few	NA	TRBJ2-7	TRBV10-3	14	CASRFAGQIYEQYF	TGTGCCAGTCGGTTCGCGGGACAGATTTACGAGCAGTACTTC
few	NA	TRBJ1-2	TRBV24-1	13	CATRGPSEYGYTF	TGTGCCACCAGGGGACCCTCTGAATATGGCTACACCTTC
NA	NA	TRBJ1-3	TRBV6-8	15	CASSHDGNSGNTIYF	TGTGCCAGCAGTCATGACGGGAACTCTGGAAACACCATATATTTT
many	TRBD2	TRBJ2-1	TRBV7-8	18	CASSLLSGGRSSYNEQFF	TGTGCCAGCAGCTTACTTAGCGGGGGCCGTAGCTCCTACAATGAGCAGTTCTTC
NA	NA	TRBJ2-2	TRBV28	16	CASVSPGKAGTGELFF	TGTGCCAGCGTAAGCCCCGGGAAGGCGGGTACCGGGGAGCTGTTTTTT
NA	NA	TRBJ1-2	TRBV3-1	16	CASSQDQEYFYYGYTF	TGTGCCAGCAGCCAAGATCAAGAGTATTTCTACTATGGCTACACCTTC
many	NA	TRBJ1-3	TRBV7-9	15	CASSPALSSGNTIYF	TGTGCCAGCAGCCCTGCCCTGAGCTCTGGAAACACCATATATTTT
NA	NA	TRBJ1-2	TRBV27	12	CASSSSAYGYTF	TGTGCCAGCAGTTCCTCCGCCTATGGCTACACCTTC
NA	TRBD1	TRBJ2-1	TRBV11-3	13	CASSLGQGDEQFF	TGTGCCAGCAGCTTAGGGCAGGGGGATGAGCAGTTCTTC